Sequencing of this T cell receptor beta chain was carried out in a study of early T cells in non-severe SARS-CoV-2 infection (dated by TCRdb to the early 2020s). Regarding the study in general: Bulk RNA from unsorted whole blood was used for TCR sequencing, so alpha and beta chains could not be paired.

Library preparation employed 5' RACE. The listed sequencing device is NextSeq 500. The TCR library protocol attached unique molecular identifiers to individual cDNA molecules to correct for sequencing error and PCR bias. Sequencing covered both TCR alpha and beta chains, and within each sample the abundances of alpha and beta sequences were tightly co-correlated. Turning to the authors' computational methods: Decombinator V4 was used to annotate TCR sequences for V gene, J gene and CDR3. TCRs were defined as expanded if a significant change between any two time points was detected under a Poisson model with p below 0.0001. TCR abundances were normalised to the total number of TCRs sequenced per sample and expressed as counts per million. MAIT TCRs were defined by TRAV1-2 paired with TRAJ12, TRAJ20 or TRAJ33, and iNKT TCRs by TRAV10 paired with TRAJ18. VDJdb, accessed on 1 November 2021, was searched for TCRs annotated for CMV, EBV and SARS-CoV-2, and TCRs annotated for more than one antigen were excluded. TCRdb reran the public reads through fastp at Q25 and MiXCR, keeping productive beta chains. All rows with the same CDR3 protein become a single entry with the most common DNA and genes. These V and J calls rely on TCRdb rather than the paper's analysis. Counted in this sample were fewer than 120,000 distinct CDR3 sequences; 10% to 15% of them appeared once. Approximately 4% of the sample lies in the top ten.

The table lists this clonotype with many counts. No antigen is known for it. No base-level quality is on record; no much larger clone is a single base apart. As encoded in the germline V gene, CDR1 is MNHEY while CDR2 is SVGAGI. V was cut back by 2 bases and J by 0 bases, leaving a gap of 8 bases between them. The CDR3 spans 15 residues, from the cysteine through the phenylalanine. Of all the DNA, just the CDR3 is kept, 45 bases in frame from base 1. A case-control design nested within a healthcare worker cohort in London, UK, was used, with weekly nasopharyngeal swab PCR tests and blood sampling performed. Between 23 and 31 March 2020, the week of the UK lockdown, healthcare workers were enrolled and then followed up weekly for as long as 16 weeks. Study-level results and caveats: VDJdb matching was skewed toward anti-spike CD8 responses and likely underestimated virus-specific expansions by missing private and CD4 specificities.

The chain uses TRBV6-5 and TRBJ1-3; the D gene is not confidently resolved. Sequenced material: whole blood, taken at baseline. This TCR came from an adult who was a healthcare worker with PCR-confirmed SARS-CoV-2 infection or an uninfected control (not recorded which). CDR3 region: CASSYALDSGNTIYF. The nucleotides are TGTGCCAGCAGTTACGCCCTTGACTCTGGAAACACCATATATTTT.